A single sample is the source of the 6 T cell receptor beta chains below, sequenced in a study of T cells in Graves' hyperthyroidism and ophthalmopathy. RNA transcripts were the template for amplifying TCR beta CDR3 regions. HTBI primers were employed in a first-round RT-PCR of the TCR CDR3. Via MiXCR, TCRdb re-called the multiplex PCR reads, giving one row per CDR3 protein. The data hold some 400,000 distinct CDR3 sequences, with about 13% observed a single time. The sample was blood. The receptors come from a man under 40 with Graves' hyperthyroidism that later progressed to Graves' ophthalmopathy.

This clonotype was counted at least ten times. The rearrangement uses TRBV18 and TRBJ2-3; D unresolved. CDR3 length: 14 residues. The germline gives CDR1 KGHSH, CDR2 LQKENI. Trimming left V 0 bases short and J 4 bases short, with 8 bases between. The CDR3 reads CASSPPATSDTQYF. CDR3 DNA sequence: TGTGCCAGCTCACCACCGGCCACTTCAGATACGCAGTATTTT.

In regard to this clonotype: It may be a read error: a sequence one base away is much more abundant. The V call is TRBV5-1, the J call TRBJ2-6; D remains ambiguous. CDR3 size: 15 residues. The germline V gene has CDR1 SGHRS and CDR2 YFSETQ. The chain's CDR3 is CASSLHSSGVNVLTF. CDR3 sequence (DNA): TGCGCCAGCAGCCTGCATAGCTCTGGGGTCAACGTCCTGACTTTC. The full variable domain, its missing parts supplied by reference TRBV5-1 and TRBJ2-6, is KAGVTQTPRYLIKTRGQQVTLSCSPISGHRSVSWYQQTPGQGLQFLFEYFSETQRNKGNFPGRFSGRQFSNSRSEMNVSTLELGDSALYLCASSLHSSGVNVLTFGAGSRLTVL.

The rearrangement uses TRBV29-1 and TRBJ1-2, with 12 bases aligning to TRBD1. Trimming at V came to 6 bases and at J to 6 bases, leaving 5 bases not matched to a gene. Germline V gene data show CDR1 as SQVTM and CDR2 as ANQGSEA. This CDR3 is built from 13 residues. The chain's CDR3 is CSVGQGARDGYTF. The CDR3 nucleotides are TGCAGCGTGGGACAGGGGGCCCGCGATGGCTACACCTTC.

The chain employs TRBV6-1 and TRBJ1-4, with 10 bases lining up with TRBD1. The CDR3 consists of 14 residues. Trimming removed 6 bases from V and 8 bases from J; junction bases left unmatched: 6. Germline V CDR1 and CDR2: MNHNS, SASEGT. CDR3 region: CASRQDRGREKLFF. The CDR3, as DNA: TGTGCCAGCAGACAAGACAGGGGGCGGGAAAAACTGTTTTTT.

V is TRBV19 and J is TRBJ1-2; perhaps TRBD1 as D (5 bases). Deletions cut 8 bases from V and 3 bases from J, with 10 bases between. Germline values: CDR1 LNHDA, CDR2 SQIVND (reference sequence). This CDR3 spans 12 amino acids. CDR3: CASLQQDYGYTF. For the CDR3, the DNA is TGTGCCAGTCTCCAACAGGACTATGGCTACACCTTC.

CDR3 in DNA: TGTGCCAGCAGCTGGACCCCGGGAGTTAATCAGCCCCAGCATTTT. Protein sequence: CASSWTPGVNQPQHF. The chain employs TRBV5-5 and TRBJ1-5, with D uncertain. The CDR3 extends over 15 amino acids. Trimming cost V 3 bases and J 4 bases, with 14 bases left between them. Germline CDR1 SGHKS, CDR2 YYEKEE (reference sequence).